This T cell receptor (beta chain) was captured by sequencing in a study of somatic mutations in cytotoxic T cells in rheumatoid arthritis. Magnetic beads with positive selection isolated CD4+ and CD8+ fractions, whose purity was verified by flow cytometry. Turning to this clone: What it binds is unknown.

Germline assignment: CDR1 SGDLS and CDR2 YYNGEE. Losses at the gene ends were 3 bases for V and 10 bases for J; bases not matched to a gene: 13. The CDR3 consists of 15 residues. Whole-study findings and limits: A rise in CD8+ clonality with age was seen in rheumatoid arthritis patients but not in healthy controls.

Method: immunoSEQ multiplex PCR; TCRdb's copy keeps in-frame clones and lacks some. Among 25,000 to 30,000 clones, 82% were seen once, and the ten largest hold over 5%. The source of this sequence is a man over 45 in good health. Sequencing was performed on CD8+ T cells sorted from blood. The rearrangement links TRBV9 to TRBJ2-1; 7 bases line up with TRBD1. Written as DNA, the CDR3 is TGTGCCAGCAGCGCAGATCTAAACAGGGGTCGGGAGCAGTTCTTC. Amino acids: CASSADLNRGREQFF. The whole variable domain, filled in from reference TRBV9 and TRBJ2-1, reads DSGVTQTPKHLITATGQRVTLRCSPRSGDLSVYWYQQSLDQGLQFLIQYYNGEERAKGNILERFSAQQFPDLHSELNLSSLELGDSALYFCASSADLNRGREQFFGPGTRLTVL.